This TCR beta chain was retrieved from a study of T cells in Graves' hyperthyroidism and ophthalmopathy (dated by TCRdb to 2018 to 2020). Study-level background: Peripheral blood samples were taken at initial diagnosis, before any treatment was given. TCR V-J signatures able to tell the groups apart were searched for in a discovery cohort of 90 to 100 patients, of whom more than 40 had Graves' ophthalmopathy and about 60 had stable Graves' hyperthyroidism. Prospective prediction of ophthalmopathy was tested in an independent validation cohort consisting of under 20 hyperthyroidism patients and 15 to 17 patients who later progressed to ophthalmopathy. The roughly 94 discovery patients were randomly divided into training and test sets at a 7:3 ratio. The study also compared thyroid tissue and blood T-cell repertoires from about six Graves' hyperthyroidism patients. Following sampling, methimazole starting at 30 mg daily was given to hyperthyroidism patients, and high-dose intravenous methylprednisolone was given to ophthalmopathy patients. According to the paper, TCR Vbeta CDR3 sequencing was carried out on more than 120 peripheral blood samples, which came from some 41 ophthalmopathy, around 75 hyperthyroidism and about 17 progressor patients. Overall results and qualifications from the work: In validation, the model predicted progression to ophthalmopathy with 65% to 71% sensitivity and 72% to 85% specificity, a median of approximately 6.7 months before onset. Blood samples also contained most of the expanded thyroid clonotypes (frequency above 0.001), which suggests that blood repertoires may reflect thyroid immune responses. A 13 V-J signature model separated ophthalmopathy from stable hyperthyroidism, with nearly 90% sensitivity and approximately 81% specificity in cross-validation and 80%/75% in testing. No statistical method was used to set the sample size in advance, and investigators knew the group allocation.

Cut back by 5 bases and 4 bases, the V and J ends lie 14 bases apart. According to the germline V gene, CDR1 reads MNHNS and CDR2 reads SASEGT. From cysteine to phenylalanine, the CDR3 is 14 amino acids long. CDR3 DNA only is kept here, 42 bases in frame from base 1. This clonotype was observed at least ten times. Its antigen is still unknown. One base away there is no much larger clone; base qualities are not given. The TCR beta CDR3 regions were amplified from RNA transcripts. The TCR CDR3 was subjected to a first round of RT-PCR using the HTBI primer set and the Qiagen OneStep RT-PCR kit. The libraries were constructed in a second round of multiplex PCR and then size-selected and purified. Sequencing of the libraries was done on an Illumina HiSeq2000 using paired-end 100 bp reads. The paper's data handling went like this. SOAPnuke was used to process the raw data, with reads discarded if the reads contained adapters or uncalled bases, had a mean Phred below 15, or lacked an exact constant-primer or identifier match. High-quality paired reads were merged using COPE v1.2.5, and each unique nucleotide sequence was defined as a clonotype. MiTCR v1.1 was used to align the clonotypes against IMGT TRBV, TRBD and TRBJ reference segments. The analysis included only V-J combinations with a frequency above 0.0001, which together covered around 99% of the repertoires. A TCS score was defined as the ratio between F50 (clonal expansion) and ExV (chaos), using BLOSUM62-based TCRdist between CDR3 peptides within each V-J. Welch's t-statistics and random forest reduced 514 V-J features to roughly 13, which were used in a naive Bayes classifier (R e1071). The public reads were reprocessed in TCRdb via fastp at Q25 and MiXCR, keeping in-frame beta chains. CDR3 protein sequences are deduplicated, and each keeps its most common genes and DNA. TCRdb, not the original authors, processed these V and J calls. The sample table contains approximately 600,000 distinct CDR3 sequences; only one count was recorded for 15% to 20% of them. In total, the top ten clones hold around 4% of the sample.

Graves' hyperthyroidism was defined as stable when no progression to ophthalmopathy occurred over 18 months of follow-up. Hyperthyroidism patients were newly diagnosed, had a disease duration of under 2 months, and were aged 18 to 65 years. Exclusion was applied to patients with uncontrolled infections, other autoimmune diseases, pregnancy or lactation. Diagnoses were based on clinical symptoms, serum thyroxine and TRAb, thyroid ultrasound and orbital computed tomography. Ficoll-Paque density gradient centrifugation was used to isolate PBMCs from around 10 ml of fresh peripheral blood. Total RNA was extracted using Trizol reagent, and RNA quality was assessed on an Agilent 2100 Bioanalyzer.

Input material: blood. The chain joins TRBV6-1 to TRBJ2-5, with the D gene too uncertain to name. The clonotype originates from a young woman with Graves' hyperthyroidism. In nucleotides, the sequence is TGTGCCAGCAGTCCTGTCGGGCACCGAGAGACCCAGTACTTC. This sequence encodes CASSPVGHRETQYF.